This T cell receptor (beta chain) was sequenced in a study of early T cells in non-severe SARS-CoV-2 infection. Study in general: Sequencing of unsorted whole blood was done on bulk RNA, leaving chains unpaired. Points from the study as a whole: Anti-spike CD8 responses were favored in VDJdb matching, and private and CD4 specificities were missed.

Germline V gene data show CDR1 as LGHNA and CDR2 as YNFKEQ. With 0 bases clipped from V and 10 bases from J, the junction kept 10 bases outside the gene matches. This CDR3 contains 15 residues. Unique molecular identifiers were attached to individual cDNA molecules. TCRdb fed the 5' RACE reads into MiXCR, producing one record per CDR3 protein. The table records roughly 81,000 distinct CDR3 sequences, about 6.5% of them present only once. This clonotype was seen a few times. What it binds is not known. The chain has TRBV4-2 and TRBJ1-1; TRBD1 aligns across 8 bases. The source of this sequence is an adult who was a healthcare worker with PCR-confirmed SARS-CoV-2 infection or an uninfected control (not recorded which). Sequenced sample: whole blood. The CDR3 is CASSQDIQGARVAFF. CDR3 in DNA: TGTGCCAGCAGCCAAGATATTCAGGGGGCGCGGGTAGCTTTCTTT.